The 10 T cell receptor beta chains below all came from one sample that was sequenced in a study of blood T cell repertoires in COVID-19 (dated by TCRdb to 2020 to 2022). Library preparation employed the immunoSEQ multiplex PCR assay. As stored in TCRdb, this immuneACCESS dataset retains in-frame rearrangements with V and J assigned. A fraction of the clones does not appear; measured against another copy, unresolved V genes explain less than half of the discrepancy, and the remainder lacks a known reason. The table for this sample lists about 89,000 clones; about 88% of them were counted only once. The biggest ten clones account for about 1.2% of the sample. The sample was peripheral blood. The receptors derive from an elderly man with active or convalescent COVID-19.

This chain connects TRBV18 to TRBJ1-5, with D perhaps TRBD1 (6 bases). CDR1 and CDR2 (germline): KGHSH, LQKENI. The CDR3 is 14 amino acids. V was cut by 5 bases and J by 3 bases, with 11 bases left in between. CDR3 sequence: CASSTDSPNQPQHF. In nucleotides, the CDR3 is TGTGCCAGCTCAACGGACAGTCCCAATCAGCCCCAGCATTTT.

This chain links TRBV6-1 with TRBJ2-7; 7 bases align to TRBD2. Germline V CDR1 and CDR2: MNHNS, SASEGT. Trimming cost V 0 bases and J 4 bases; bases outside gene matches: 0. The CDR3 consists of 13 residues. This CDR3 reads CASSEASGYEQYF. CDR3 DNA: TGTGCCAGCAGTGAAGCTAGCGGGTACGAGCAGTACTTC.

This chain uses TRBV5-1 with TRBJ2-6; D not resolved. V lost 1 base and J lost 2, with 4 bases in between. The germline V gene has CDR1 SGHRS and CDR2 YFSETQ. The CDR3 loop spans 14 amino acids. CDR3 protein: CASSLYAGANVLTF. The CDR3 DNA sequence: TGCGCCAGCAGCTTGTATGCTGGGGCCAACGTCCTGACTTTC.

The CDR3 DNA reads TGTGCCAGCAGCGTAGGCGCTCGCACAGATACGCAGTATTTT. Translation: CASSVGARTDTQYF. V is TRBV9 and J is TRBJ2-3, with D hard to call. The CDR3 has 14 amino acids. Per the germline V gene, CDR1 is SGDLS and CDR2 is YYNGEE. With 0 bases removed from V and 1 base from J, the gap between germline ends came to 6 bases.

The CDR3, as DNA: TGTGCCACCAGCAGAGGCGCCCGGAGCGTCCTCTACAATGAGCAGTTCTTC. Encoded protein: CATSRGARSVLYNEQFF. The chain joins TRBV15 to TRBJ2-1, with D hard to call. Germline CDR1 LNHNV, CDR2 YYDKDF (reference sequence). CDR3 length equals 17 residues. Trimming took off 1 base at V and 3 bases at J, with 16 bases between the two ends.

This clone was seen more than once but under ten times. The rearrangement joins TRBV19 to TRBJ1-4, with 12 bases matching TRBD1. Germline CDR1 and CDR2: LNHDA and SQIVND (reference sequence). V shed 9 bases and J 5 bases; nucleotides not matched to a gene: 13. This CDR3 is built from 17 residues. CDR3 loop: CARETRDRGLRNEKLFF. CDR3 DNA sequence: TGTGCCAGGGAAACCCGGGACAGGGGGCTAAGAAATGAAAAACTGTTTTTT.

This chain joins TRBV18 and TRBJ2-7, with 12 bases lining up with TRBD2. CDR1 and CDR2 from the germline V gene are KGHSH and LQKENI. This CDR3 spans 17 amino acids. With 2 bases clipped from V and 4 bases from J, the junction kept 9 bases outside the gene matches. The CDR3 coding sequence is TGTGCCAGCTCACCAGGAACTAGCGGGAGGCCGGGGTACGAGCAGTACTTC. It specifies CASSPGTSGRPGYEQYF.

The rearrangement uses TRBV9 and TRBJ2-1; TRBD2 matches 11 bases. With V trimmed by 1 base and J by 9 bases, 3 bases remained unmatched. Germline CDR1 SGDLS, CDR2 YYNGEE. CDR3 length: 14 residues. In DNA, the CDR3 is TGTGCCAGCAGCGTAACTAGCGGGAGTGGTGAGCAGTTCTTC. This codes for CASSVTSGSGEQFF.

The chain is built from TRBV2 and TRBJ2-2, with D tentatively TRBD2 (5 bases). Trimming shortened V by 7 bases and J by 7 bases, and 16 bases separated the two germline ends. Germline loops: CDR1 SNHLY, CDR2 FYNNEI. This CDR3 contains 14 residues. CDR3 nucleotide sequence: TGTGCCAGCAAATCGCTAGCCTCGGTCGGGGAGCTGTTTTTT. Residues: CASKSLASVGELFF. The complete variable domain, with remaining parts taken from reference TRBV2 and TRBJ2-2, reads EPEVTQTPSHQVTQMGQEVILRCVPISNHLYFYWYRQILGQKVEFLVSFYNNEISEKSEIFDDQFSVERPDGSNFTLKIRSTKLEDSAMYFCASKSLASVGELFFGEGSRLTVL.

The V gene is TRBV18, the J gene TRBJ2-7; TRBD2 agrees at 8 bases. Germline V gene data show CDR1 as KGHSH and CDR2 as LQKENI. The length of the CDR3 is 14 residues. With 3 bases clipped from V and 4 bases from J, the junction kept 5 bases outside the gene matches. CDR3 sequence reads: CASSPSGGQYEQYF. Here the CDR3 DNA reads TGTGCCAGCTCACCTTCGGGAGGGCAGTACGAGCAGTACTTC. Full variable domain (outside the CDR3, taken from reference TRBV18 and TRBJ2-7): NAGVMQNPRHLVRRRGQEARLRCSPMKGHSHVYWYRQLPEEGLKFMVYLQKENIIDESGMPKERFSAEFPKEGPSILRIQQVVRGDSAAYFCASSPSGGQYEQYFGPGTRLTVT.